This is a list of T cell receptor beta chains from one sample in a study of cytomegalovirus exposure and HLA in healthy donors. Data came from immunoSEQ multiplex PCR; TCRdb stores just in-frame clones and leaves some out. Of tens of thousands of clones listed, roughly 78% were seen once; the top ten hold 4.5% to 5.5%. Sequencing used PBMCs. The receptors were gathered from a woman aged 35 to 49 in good health and CMV-seropositive. The CDR3 runs from the conserved cysteine through the conserved F or W. D genes are given only for firm matches. Only part of the rows carry a size: once, few, many, or a class if the clone is expanded.

D gene	clone size	V gene	J gene	CDR3 DNA	CDR3 protein
-	once	TRBV30	TRBJ2-2	TGTGCCTGGAGTGTCCTCGCGAACACCGGGGAGCTGTTTTTT	CAWSVLANTGELFF
-	-	TRBV23-1	TRBJ2-7	TGCGCCAGCAGTCAAGGGCTCGAGCAGTACTTC	CASSQGLEQYF
TRBD1	-	TRBV4-3	TRBJ2-2	TGCGCCAGCAGCCCCGGACAGGGCGTTTATGGGGAGCTGTTTTTT	CASSPGQGVYGELFF
-	-	TRBV7-7	TRBJ2-7	TGTGCTAGCAGCCCACGAGCGGGTTCCACCTACGAGCAGTACTTC	CASSPRAGSTYEQYF
-	-	TRBV21-1	TRBJ2-2	TGTGCCAGTACAGGGGGCACCGGGGAGCTGTTTTTT	CASTGGTGELFF
-	many	TRBV2	TRBJ1-2	TGTGCCAGCAGTGCCGGAGCCAATAACTATGGCTACACCTTC	CASSAGANNYGYTF
TRBD2	-	TRBV30	TRBJ2-3	TGTGCCGCTACCGGGACTAGCGGGACTAGCACAGATACGCAGTATTTT	CAATGTSGTSTDTQYF
-	-	TRBV4-1	TRBJ2-1	TGCGCCAGCAGCCAAGAGTGGACACTGTACAATGAGCAGTTCTTC	CASSQEWTLYNEQFF
TRBD2	-	TRBV4-2	TRBJ2-3	TGTGCCAGCAGCCGAAATAGCGGGGCGACCACAGATACGCAGTATTTT	CASSRNSGATTDTQYF
-	few	TRBV9	TRBJ2-7	TGTGCCAGCAGCGTAACGGGAGTAAAAGACGAGCAGTACTTC	CASSVTGVKDEQYF
-	-	TRBV2	TRBJ1-6	TGTGCCAGCAACTTTAATAATTCACCCCTCCACTTT	CASNFNNSPLHF
-	-	TRBV6-1	TRBJ1-5	TGTGCCAGCAGTGAAAACAGGTTAGGACAGCCCCAGCATTTT	CASSENRLGQPQHF
-	few	TRBV7-2	TRBJ2-7	TGTGCCAGCAGCTTAGCTGGAGGAGTCTGGACGTACGAGCAGTACTTC	CASSLAGGVWTYEQYF
-	-	TRBV7-9	TRBJ2-7	TGTGCCAGCAGCCTGGACACGGCCGAGCAGTACTTC	CASSLDTAEQYF
TRBD1	few	TRBV5-1	TRBJ2-7	TGCGCCAGCAGCGTCGGGACAGGGGACGAGCAGTACTTC	CASSVGTGDEQYF